Below, 21 T cell receptor beta chains from the same sample are listed, as sequenced in a study of CD8 T cells in Susac syndrome. RNA was extracted with the RNeasy kit, and a quantity of roughly 0.45 to 1 ug was reverse transcribed using random hexamers. A single record per CDR3 protein comes from TCRdb applying MiXCR to the immunoSEQ multiplex PCR reads. The table has 100,000 to 150,000 distinct CDR3 sequences, over 85% seen once. Sequencing was performed on CD8+ T cells from PBMCs. The receptors were gathered from a human donor with Susac syndrome.

The CDR3 here is CASGDRGIPEAFF. The CDR3 DNA is TGTGCCAGTGGCGACAGGGGAATTCCTGAAGCTTTCTTT. The J gene is TRBJ1-1, the V gene TRBV19; 8 positions match TRBD1. V shed 8 bases, J shed 6 bases, and the junction held 8 bases outside the gene matches. Germline lookup yields CDR1 LNHDA and CDR2 SQIVND (reference sequence). The CDR3 spans 13 residues. The full variable domain, rest sourced from reference TRBV19 and TRBJ1-1, is DGGITQSPKYLFRKEGQNVTLSCEQNLNHDAMYWYRQDPGQGLRLIYYSQIVNDFQKGDIAEGYSVSREKKESFPLTVTSAQKNPTAFYLCASGDRGIPEAFFGQGTRLTVV.

This clonotype was detected only a few times. The chain employs TRBV9 and TRBJ1-2; the D gene is possibly TRBD1 (5 bases). This CDR3 comprises 12 residues. CDR1 is SGDLS, CDR2 YYNGEE, per germline. V was clipped by 4 bases and J by 5 bases, with 9 bases between them. In nucleotides, the CDR3 is TGTGCCAGCAGCTTAGGGGAATATGGCTACACCTTC. Protein: CASSLGEYGYTF.

The genes are TRBV7-2 and TRBJ2-1; D gene unclear. V shed 5 bases and J shed 2 bases, with 7 bases lying between them. Germline CDR1 reads SGHTA; CDR2 reads FQGNSA. This CDR3 has 13 residues. CDR3: CASSPQTYNEQFF. In DNA, the CDR3 is TGTGCCAGCAGCCCACAAACCTACAATGAGCAGTTCTTC.

This clonotype was seen only once. The genes are TRBV20-1 and TRBJ1-2; 8 bases agree with TRBD1. The germline V gene encodes CDR1 DFQATT and CDR2 SNEGSKA (reference sequence). The CDR3 totals 12 residues. The V segment lost 6 bases and the J segment 8 bases; nucleotides outside the gene matches: 8. CDR3 DNA sequence: TGCAGTGCGTCAGGGGGCGTGGGCGGCTACACCTTC. This codes for CSASGGVGGYTF.

The chain has TRBV6-6 and TRBJ2-7, with D possibly TRBD2 on 6 matching bases. Trimming shortened V by 7 bases and J by 5 bases, and 12 bases separated the two germline ends. Germline CDR1 is MNHNY and CDR2 is SVGAGI (reference sequence). The CDR3 has 12 residues. The DNA for the CDR3 is TGTGCCAGCACCTACGGAGGGCACGAGCAGTACTTC. Translated, it gives CASTYGGHEQYF.

This clonotype was seen just once. The chain uses TRBV27 and TRBJ2-7; a possible D gene is TRBD1 (5 bases). V was cut by 5 bases and J by 2 bases, with 16 bases left in between. CDR1 is MNHEY, CDR2 SMNVEV, per germline (reference sequence). The CDR3 has 15 amino acids. The CDR3 region has the DNA TGTGCCAGCAGTCGCGAGTCAGGGTCCGCCTACGAGCAGTACTTC. The encoded protein is CASSRESGSAYEQYF.

The V gene is TRBV9, the J gene TRBJ1-6; D unresolved. In germline, CDR1 is SGDLS, CDR2 YYNGEE. This CDR3 has 14 amino acids. Trimming took 0 bases from V and 13 from J, leaving 14 bases between them. CDR3 coding DNA: TGTGCCAGCAGCGTAGAGGCCAAATCACCCCCCCTCCACTTT. Translating it yields CASSVEAKSPPLHF. Looking up the rest from reference TRBV9 and TRBJ1-6 gives the full variable domain: DSGVTQTPKHLITATGQRVTLRCSPRSGDLSVYWYQQSLDQGLQFLIQYYNGEERAKGNILERFSAQQFPDLHSELNLSSLELGDSALYFCASSVEAKSPPLHFGNGTRLTVT.

This clonotype was seen just once. This chain uses TRBV6-4 with TRBJ2-2, with D possibly matching TRBD2 (5 bases). The CDR3 contains 14 residues. V was shortened by 2 bases and J by 1 base, with 5 bases between the two germline ends. Germline-derived CDR1 and CDR2 are MRHNA and SNTAGT. The CDR3 bases are TGTGCCAGCAGTGACGGACTGAACACCGGGGAGCTGTTTTTT. Translated: CASSDGLNTGELFF.

This chain links TRBV28 with TRBJ1-2; D call uncertain. CDR1 is MDHEN, CDR2 SYDVKM, per germline. The CDR3 covers 11 residues. Trimming removed 8 bases at V and 0 bases at J, with 4 bases between. CDR3 sequence reads: CASGANYGYTF. CDR3 nucleotides: TGTGCCAGCGGGGCTAACTATGGCTACACCTTC.

This rearrangement joins TRBV12-3 or TRBV12-4 to TRBJ1-1, with a tentative D call TRBD1 (6 bases). Trimming removed 8 bases from V and 8 bases from J, with 9 bases in between. The CDR3 is 10 amino acids. CDR3 sequence (DNA): TGTGCCAGCCGGGGGCCCGAAGCTTTCTTT. Protein: CASRGPEAFF.

This chain joins TRBV4-1 and TRBJ2-7; the D gene is possibly TRBD2 (6 bases). CDR3 length: 16 amino acids. Germline loops: CDR1 MGHRA, CDR2 YSYEKL. Trimming took off 0 bases at V and 5 bases at J, with 17 bases between the two ends. CDR3 sequence (DNA): TGCGCCAGCAGCCAAGATGGAGGGACCGTACAACACGAGCAGTACTTC. As protein: CASSQDGGTVQHEQYF.

The chain joins TRBV7-2 to TRBJ2-3; 9 bases line up with TRBD2. Per germline, CDR1 SGHTA and CDR2 FQGNSA. The J segment lost 6 bases and the V segment lost 1 base, leaving 5 bases of the junction unmatched. The CDR3 is 15 amino acids. The DNA for the CDR3 is TGTGCCAGCAGCTTAGTTAGCGGGAGTGCCGATACGCAGTATTTT. Protein product: CASSLVSGSADTQYF.

This chain connects TRBV9 to TRBJ1-1, with 7 bases fitting TRBD1. Trimming at V came to 0 bases and at J to 5 bases, leaving 4 bases not matched to a gene. This CDR3 spans 14 amino acids. Germline values: CDR1 SGDLS, CDR2 YYNGEE. The CDR3 is CASSVAVQGTEAFF. The CDR3 DNA sequence: TGTGCCAGCAGCGTAGCAGTACAGGGGACTGAAGCTTTCTTT.

This sequence joins TRBV6-1 and TRBJ1-1; D remains ambiguous. Germline-derived CDR1 and CDR2 are MNHNS and SASEGT. Between the trimmed V and J ends, which lost 5 bases and 3 bases, there was a span of 13 bases. This CDR3 spans 14 amino acids. CDR3 region: CASSQDGEYTEAFF. The CDR3 coding sequence is TGTGCCAGCAGTCAAGACGGGGAGTACACTGAAGCTTTCTTT.

The V gene is TRBV12-5, the J gene TRBJ2-5; TRBD2 might be the D (7 bases). Trimming removed 4 bases at V and 5 bases at J, with 20 bases between. Germline values: CDR1 LGHNT, CDR2 FRNRAP. This CDR3 has 16 amino acids. CDR3 nucleotide sequence: TGTGCTAGTGGTTCCAAGGGGGGGGCATATACGGAGACCCAGTACTTC. Protein product: CASGSKGGAYTETQYF.

The chain joins TRBV19 to TRBJ2-3; D perhaps matches TRBD2 (5 bases). CDR3 size: 17 residues. Germline V lookup: CDR1 LNHDA, CDR2 SQIVND (reference sequence). Trimming pared 6 bases from V and 0 bases from J, leaving 19 bases between. DNA for the CDR3: TGTGCCAGTAGCAACGCCCGCCCCCGACTAAGCACAGATACGCAGTATTTT. Amino acids: CASSNARPRLSTDTQYF.

The chain couples TRBV20-1 to TRBJ1-6; D is unresolved. This CDR3 contains 16 residues. Germline CDR1 is DFQATT and CDR2 is SNEGSKA (reference sequence). V was shortened by 0 bases and J by 0 bases, with 9 bases between the two germline ends. The CDR3 bases are TGCAGTGCTAGAGATGGGGAGAGCTCCTATAATTCACCCCTCCACTTT. Protein: CSARDGESSYNSPLHF.

V gene TRBV5-6 combines with J gene TRBJ1-1; 9 nucleotides line up with TRBD1. With 3 bases clipped from V and 6 bases from J, the junction kept 6 bases outside the gene matches. Germline lookup yields CDR1 SGHDT and CDR2 YYEEEE. This CDR3 is 14 amino acids long. CDR3 protein: CASSWDREFAEAFF. CDR3 in DNA: TGTGCCAGCAGCTGGGACAGGGAGTTCGCTGAAGCTTTCTTT.

This chain uses TRBV12-3 or TRBV12-4 with TRBJ1-2, with unresolved D. V was trimmed by 1 base and J by 4 bases, leaving 10 bases between them. The CDR3 has 14 residues. The CDR3 region has the DNA TGTGCCAGCAGTTTAGGAACGGTGGGCTATGGCTACACCTTC. It codes for CASSLGTVGYGYTF.

The V and J genes are TRBV20-1 and TRBJ2-1; no firm D call. Trimming left V 0 bases short and J 7 bases short, with 7 bases between. Germline V gene lookup returns CDR1 DFQATT and CDR2 SNEGSKA (reference sequence). This CDR3 has 12 residues. The CDR3 reads CSAREYRNEQFF. CDR3 sequence (DNA): TGCAGTGCTAGAGAGTATAGGAATGAGCAGTTCTTC.

V usage is TRBV20-1 and J usage is TRBJ2-3; TRBD2 matches 10 bases. J was trimmed by 2 bases and V by 2 bases; bases with no gene match: 4. CDR3 length: 15 residues. Germline values: CDR1 DFQATT, CDR2 SNEGSKA (reference sequence). The CDR3 bases are TGCAGTGCTAGAACCGGACTAGCGGACACAGATACGCAGTATTTT. Translation: CSARTGLADTDTQYF.